The following is a T cell receptor beta chain sequence with its context. Antigen specificity is unknown. The CDR3 contains 15 residues. The V and J ends lost 0 bases and 0 bases respectively, with 8 bases between them. Germline loops: CDR1 SGDLS, CDR2 YYNGEE. CD45RO/CCR7/CD25/CD127/CD95/CD27 staining was used to isolate CD4+ naive, central memory, regulatory and stem cell-like memory cells by sorting. These data belong to a study of beta chain features in type 1 diabetes. Findings of the study overall: Researchers report that Type 1 diabetes patients had moderately but significantly shorter TCRB CDR3s across all four CD4+ subsets.

The sequenced template was cDNA made from the entire isolated RNA. The data were produced by immunoSEQ multiplex PCR, yet TCRdb's version contains in-frame clones alone and is incomplete. The data show about 360,000 clones, roughly an eighth seen once. Sequenced: naive CD4+ T cells from blood. This chain connects TRBV9 to TRBJ2-3; possibly TRBD2 for D (5 bases). This receptor was obtained from a woman in her late teens or twenties with type 1 diabetes. The CDR3 region has the DNA TGTGCCAGCAGCGTAGCGGGGATTAGCACAGATACGCAGTATTTT. Its protein product is CASSVAGISTDTQYF.